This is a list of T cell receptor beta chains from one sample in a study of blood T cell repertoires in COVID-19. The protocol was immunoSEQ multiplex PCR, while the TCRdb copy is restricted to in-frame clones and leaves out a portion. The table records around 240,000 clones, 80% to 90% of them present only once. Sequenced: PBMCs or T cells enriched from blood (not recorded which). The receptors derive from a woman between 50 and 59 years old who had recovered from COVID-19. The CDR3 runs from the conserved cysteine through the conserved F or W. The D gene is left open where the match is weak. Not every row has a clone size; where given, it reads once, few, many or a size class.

TGTGCCAGCAGTCCGACACCTTATAGCAATCAGCCCCAGCATTTT CASSPTPYSNQPQHF TRBV27 . TRBJ1-5 .
TGTGCCAGCAGCCAAGTTGGGCTGAACACTGAAGCTTTCTTT CASSQVGLNTEAFF TRBV3-1/TRBV3-2 . TRBJ1-1 .
TGCGCCAGCAGCCAAGATCCAGGTAGGGGGCTCAATCAGCCCCAGCATTTT CASSQDPGRGLNQPQHF TRBV4-1 . TRBJ1-5 TRBD1
TGTGCCAGCAGTCCGGGACACGGACGAACGAACACTGAAGCTTTCTTT CASSPGHGRTNTEAFF TRBV27 many TRBJ1-1 .
TGTGCCAGCAGCTTGACAGGTACTATCTCTGGGGCCAACGTCCTGACTTTC CASSLTGTISGANVLTF TRBV5-4 . TRBJ2-6 .
TGTGCCAGCTCCCGAGAATTTCTCAACGAGCAGTACTTC CASSREFLNEQYF TRBV27 . TRBJ2-7 .
TGTGCCAGCAGCTTGGGGGGGATCTCCTACAATGAGCAGTTCTTC CASSLGGISYNEQFF TRBV11-1 . TRBJ2-1 TRBD2
TGTGCCAGCAGTCCCTTGGACAGATTTAACACCGGGGAGCTGTTTTTT CASSPLDRFNTGELFF TRBV27 . TRBJ2-2 .
TGTGCCAGCAGCTTAGTTCTTTACAATGAGCAGTTCTTC CASSLVLYNEQFF TRBV7-9 . TRBJ2-1 .
TGCGCCAGCAGCCTCTCGGAGAACGGGGAGCTGTTTTTT CASSLSENGELFF TRBV4-1 few TRBJ2-2 .
TGTGCCAGCAGTTTTTCTGACAGTCTGAACACTGAAGCTTTCTTT CASSFSDSLNTEAFF TRBV6-5 . TRBJ1-1 .
TGTGCCAGCAGTTTATCCTCCTGGGGTGGGACAGGGGCAAACGAGCAGTACTTC CASSLSSWGGTGANEQYF TRBV28 . TRBJ2-7 TRBD1
TGTGCCAGCAGTTTTCCCCCCACCCAGCGGGAGGGGGGGACAGATACGCAGTATTTT CASSFPPTQREGGTDTQYF TRBV28 . TRBJ2-3 TRBD2
TGTGCCAGCAGCCAAGGGGCCGTTACTCCCTATGGCTACACCTTC CASSQGAVTPYGYTF TRBV3-1/TRBV3-2 . TRBJ1-2 .
TGTGCCACCAGCAGAGAAGGCTGGGAGGCCTACGAGCAGTACTTC CATSREGWEAYEQYF TRBV15 . TRBJ2-7 .
TGCGCCAGCAGCCCAGAAGCTAACTATGGCTACACCTTC CASSPEANYGYTF TRBV10-2 . TRBJ1-2 .
TGCGCCAGCAGCTTGGCTTTTGTAGGTGGCAGGCTAAATGGCTACACCTTC CASSLAFVGGRLNGYTF TRBV5-1 . TRBJ1-2 .
TGTGCCAGCACCCTAGCGGGAGGTTTTGACAATGAGCAGTTCTTC CASTLAGGFDNEQFF TRBV6-5 few TRBJ2-1 TRBD2
TGTGCCAGCAGCTTCTTCGGGACAGCTAATGAAAAACTGTTTTTT CASSFFGTANEKLFF TRBV11-1 . TRBJ1-4 TRBD1
TGTGCCAGCAGCCCGTGGACAGGGGGAGCTAATGAAAAACTGTTTTTT CASSPWTGGANEKLFF TRBV5-4 once TRBJ1-4 TRBD1
TGTGCCAGCGGGACTAGCGGGACTAGCTCCTACAATGAGCAGTTCTTC CASGTSGTSSYNEQFF TRBV5-5 . TRBJ2-1 TRBD2
TGCGCCAGCAGCCACGAACCGACTAGCGTGCCCCGGCAGTACTTC CASSHEPTSVPRQYF TRBV5-1 . TRBJ2-7 TRBD2
TGTGCCAGCAGTTACGCGGGAAGCTCCTACAATGAGCAGTTCTTC CASSYAGSSYNEQFF TRBV6-5 . TRBJ2-1 .
TGTGCCAGTAGTATAGACAGGGGGCATCAGCCCCAGCATTTT CASSIDRGHQPQHF TRBV19 . TRBJ1-5 TRBD1
TGTGCCAGCAGTTCGTCGGGACAGCGAAACACCATATATTTT CASSSSGQRNTIYF TRBV6-5 few TRBJ1-3 TRBD1
TGTGCCAGCAGCCGGACAGCTTCCTATGGCTACACCTTC CASSRTASYGYTF TRBV5-4 . TRBJ1-2 .
TGTGCCTGGAGTCCCATCGGACAGGGTTACTCTGGAAACACCATATATTTT CAWSPIGQGYSGNTIYF TRBV30 . TRBJ1-3 TRBD1
TGTGCCAGCAGTCAAATGGGGAGCATTCAGTACTTC CASSQMGSIQYF TRBV12-3/TRBV12-4 . TRBJ2-4 .
TGTGCCACCAGCAGGGGGGCAGGGGGCGGTCAGCCCCAGCATTTT CATSRGAGGGQPQHF TRBV15 . TRBJ1-5 TRBD1
TGCGCCAGCAGCTTCCTAGCGGGAGTAAGGAACAATGAGCAGTTCTTC CASSFLAGVRNNEQFF TRBV5-1 . TRBJ2-1 TRBD2
TGTGCCAGCAGCCAAGGACTAGCGGGAGTCGGGGCCGGGGAGCTGTTTTTT CASSQGLAGVGAGELFF TRBV4-2 . TRBJ2-2 TRBD2
TGTGCCATCAGGACCCAGGGAAGAAACGGCTACACCTTC CAIRTQGRNGYTF TRBV10-3 . TRBJ1-2 .
TGTGCCAGTAGTAGTGGGCAAGGAGATACGCAGTATTTT CASSSGQGDTQYF TRBV19 . TRBJ2-3 .
TGTGCCAGCAGCCAATATCAACCGGGGAGAAACACAGATACGCAGTATTTT CASSQYQPGRNTDTQYF TRBV3-1/TRBV3-2 . TRBJ2-3 .
TGTGCCAGCAGGGACGGACAGGCCGACTACGAGCAGTACTTC CASRDGQADYEQYF TRBV6-5 once TRBJ2-7 TRBD1